The 3 T cell receptor beta chains presented below share a single source sample, sequenced in a study of cytomegalovirus exposure and HLA in healthy donors. PCR primers comprised 60 Vbeta and 13 Jbeta primers. The protocol was immunoSEQ multiplex PCR, while the TCRdb copy is restricted to in-frame clones and leaves out a portion. The sample lists approximately 53,000 clones; more than 60% were seen once. Input material: PBMCs. The receptors originated from a woman aged 40 to 50 in good health and CMV-seropositive.

The CDR3 DNA sequence: TGTGCCTGGAGTGTAAAGGGGCTGGATGGCTACACCTTC. This encodes CAWSVKGLDGYTF. The chain joins TRBV30 to TRBJ1-2; possible D gene TRBD1, 5 bases. This CDR3 region has 13 residues. CDR1 and CDR2 from the germline V gene are GTSNPN and SVGIG (reference sequence). V was shortened by 0 bases and J by 6 bases, with 11 bases between the two germline ends.

This clone has a handful of counts. The rearrangement joins TRBV11-2 to TRBJ2-1; D remains ambiguous. Germline CDR1 and CDR2: SGHAT and FQNNGV. V lost 5 bases to trimming and J lost 8 bases, with 13 bases between them. CDR3 length equals 13 residues. The chain's CDR3 is CASSILSGDEQFF. The CDR3 nucleotides read TGTGCCAGCAGCATCTTATCCGGAGATGAGCAGTTCTTC.

This clone has just a few counts. The V gene is TRBV29-1, the J gene TRBJ1-2; TRBD1 might be the D (6 bases). This CDR3 comprises 13 residues. Germline CDR1 is SQVTM and CDR2 is ANQGSEA. Trimming removed 4 bases from V and 0 bases from J, with 9 bases in between. DNA for the CDR3: TGCAGCGTTGGGGACACAGCTAACTATGGCTACACCTTC. Translation: CSVGDTANYGYTF.